The present T cell receptor (beta chain) was sequenced within a study of beta chain features in type 1 diabetes (dated by TCRdb to between 2017 and 2018). Study-wide context: No differences in mean age, gender distribution, total cell number or subset yield were found between patients and healthy donors. A total of about 100 million sorted cells were examined across all samples, and RNA yield correlated strongly with the number of cells per subset. The study compared TCRB repertoires of sorted circulating CD4+ T cell subsets between recently diagnosed type 1 diabetes patients and matched healthy donors. Regulatory and stem cell-like memory subsets were obtained from only 8 patients and roughly eight healthy donors, while naive and central memory subsets were obtained from all 28 donors. Broad study findings and their caveats: The naive, central memory and regulatory TCRB repertoires appeared to resemble one another more closely among patients than among healthy donors. Shorter templates might have been favored by PCR, but patient and control samples were amplified and corrected together, so both groups would have been affected equally by any skew. A moderate but significant shortening of TCRB CDR3 length was observed in type 1 diabetes patients in all four CD4+ subsets. Because small numbers of individuals were included in the HLA sub-analyses, any influence of HLA type on TCRB rearrangement was left unresolved. Because cDNA was sequenced instead of genomic DNA, activated cells with high expression could be over-represented, although the groups did not differ in activation or CD3 levels. At VDJ recombination sites, patients with type 1 diabetes made fewer insertions and deleted more nucleotides, a pattern implying thymic rearrangement abnormalities.

This clone appeared a few times. Its target antigen remains unknown. The sample holds no much larger clone one base away, and base qualities are not on file. The High Capacity cDNA Reverse Transcription Kit was used to reverse transcribe all of the isolated RNA, meaning that expressed TCRB transcripts were what got sequenced. Deep immunoSEQ sequencing was applied to naive, central memory and regulatory T cell samples, giving an average of about 3.7 million total reads per sample. Sorted cells were lysed in RLT buffer and RNA was extracted with DNase-treated RNeasy Micro or Mini kits, depending on cell number. Each cell subset was processed on its own to prevent cross-contamination, while patient and healthy donor samples were processed together. The immunoSEQ multiplex PCR was used to amplify TCRB sequences from cDNA, generating 87-bp fragments that spanned the CDR3 region. Amplicons were sequenced on the Illumina HiSeq platform. The published analysis was carried out like this. PCR bias was corrected computationally using synthetic template baselines, and reads within Hamming distance 2 were collapsed, with unmergeable singletons discarded. Reads were aligned against IMGT so that V, D and J genes, CDR3 length and insertions or deletions at six rearrangement sites could be assigned. Within each subset, clonotype counts were normalized to sorted cell number, and only after that were true diversity and Gini coefficients computed with the tcR R package. The overlap coefficient, calculated on TCRB nucleotide sequences, was used to quantify repertoire sharing. As a proxy for the pre-selection repertoire, out-of-frame TCRB sequences from naive cells were analyzed. TCRdb stores this immuneACCESS table with in-frame sequences only. Part of the clones is absent; in the studies checked, under half of the shortfall reflects unresolved V genes, and no reason is known for the rest. V and J calls plus clone size are reproduced from that table; the DNA served to infer D and trimming. The sample table holds 200,000 to 300,000 clones, of which approximately 11% were seen once. The top ten clones comprise 0.017% of the sample.

Each donor gave one peripheral blood draw, averaging roughly 100 mL, which was collected into heparinised tubes. A BD FACSAria II and a panel including CD45RO, CCR7, CD25, CD127, CD95 and CD27 were used to sort naive, central memory, regulatory and stem cell-like memory CD4+ T cells. Every sorted population had a purity above 98%. PBMCs were isolated right away by Lymphoprep density gradient centrifugation and were stained directly, without culture. Samples were stained and sorted in pairs, with one healthy donor and one patient per experiment, so that batch effects were minimized. According to the germline V gene, CDR1 reads KGHSH and CDR2 reads LQKENI. The CDR3 starts with the cysteine, ends with the phenylalanine, and has 14 residues. Only the CDR3 DNA is retained, 42 bases long and in frame from the first base. The V end loses 1 base and the J end loses 7 bases, and a stretch of 11 bases separates them.

The origin of this receptor is a man aged 25-45 years with type 1 diabetes. The chain links TRBV18 with TRBJ1-5; perhaps TRBD1 is the D gene, with 5 bases matching. Source material: naive CD4+ T cells from blood. The sample's cell subset or site label, in plain terms: true naive CD4+ T cells. The CDR3 amino acid sequence is: CASSPQGSGQPQHF. The nucleotide sequence reads TGTGCCAGCTCACCACAGGGGTCAGGGCAGCCCCAGCATTTT.